These 13 T cell receptor beta chains came from one sample sequenced in a study of T cell changes during pregnancy in multiple sclerosis. Profiling relied on immunoSEQ multiplex PCR, and the TCRdb table lists in-frame clones only, not all of them. Of some 31,000 clones listed, 85% to 95% are singletons. The sequencing used CD8+ T cells from peripheral blood mononuclear cells, collected before pregnancy. The source of these receptors is a female donor with multiple sclerosis, enrolled in a pregnancy study.

The V call is TRBV27, the J call TRBJ2-1, with 8 positions matching TRBD2. V was clipped by 2 bases and J by 0 bases; unmatched bases: 6. The CDR3 contains 17 residues. Germline-derived CDR1 and CDR2 are MNHEY and SMNVEV (reference sequence). The CDR3 sequence is CASSLLWSGGSYNEQFF. CDR3 nucleotides: TGTGCCAGCAGTTTACTTTGGAGCGGGGGCTCCTACAATGAGCAGTTCTTC.

The chain joins TRBV29-1 to TRBJ2-3, with D possibly matching TRBD2 (6 bases). CDR3 size: 15 residues. Germline V gene sequence: CDR1 SQVTM, CDR2 ANQGSEA. The V end lost 1 base, the J end lost 0 bases, and 11 bases lay between the germline ends. CDR3 nucleotides: TGCAGCGTTGAAGTCTTGGGGACTAGCACAGATACGCAGTATTTT. It codes for CSVEVLGTSTDTQYF.

This clone was recorded a few times. The rearrangement uses TRBV28 and TRBJ1-5; TRBD1 might be the D (6 bases). Germline CDR1 and CDR2: MDHEN and SYDVKM. Trimming shortened V by 3 bases and J by 6 bases, and 12 bases separated the two germline ends. This CDR3 region has 14 residues. CDR3 in DNA: TGTGCCAGCAGTTTCCGGGGGGCTGGTCAGCCCCAGCATTTT. It specifies CASSFRGAGQPQHF.

This chain connects TRBV15 to TRBJ1-6, with D perhaps matching TRBD1 (6 bases). CDR3 length: 17 amino acids. Deletions cut 0 bases from V and 5 bases from J, with 14 bases between. The germline CDR1 and CDR2 sequences are LNHNV and YYDKDF (reference sequence). The CDR3 DNA follows: TGTGCCACCAGCAGAGATCTGCAGGGGAGACATAATTCACCCCTCCACTTT. Its translation is CATSRDLQGRHNSPLHF.

The chain couples TRBV9 to TRBJ2-2, with D possibly being TRBD2 (6 bases). Trimming shortened V by 0 bases and J by 7 bases, and 7 bases separated the two germline ends. CDR3 length: 13 residues. The germline V gene has CDR1 SGDLS and CDR2 YYNGEE. The CDR3 DNA follows: TGTGCCAGCAGCGTAGCGGAGGGCGGGGAGCTGTTTTTT. The encoded protein is CASSVAEGGELFF.

This clone was counted a few times. The J gene is TRBJ2-2, the V gene TRBV9, with D possibly being TRBD2 (6 bases). V was trimmed by 2 bases and J by 6 bases, leaving 11 bases between them. The CDR3 contains 14 residues. The V gene's germline CDR1 is SGDLS and CDR2 YYNGEE. The CDR3 DNA is TGTGCCAGCAGCGTGGGCGGGGAGGCCGGGGAGCTGTTTTTT. Translation: CASSVGGEAGELFF.

The chain uses TRBV5-1 and TRBJ1-1; TRBD1 aligns across 7 bases. CDR3 length: 13 amino acids. Germline V gives CDR1 SGHRS, CDR2 YFSETQ. V dropped 4 bases and J dropped 8; count of bases not matched to a gene: 8. The CDR3 coding sequence is TGCGCCAGCAGCAACGACAGGGCACGGGAAGCTTTCTTT. Protein product: CASSNDRAREAFF.

This clone was detected only once. The chain combines TRBV7-3 with TRBJ1-2; D uncertain. Germline loops: CDR1 SGHTA, CDR2 FQGTGA. The ends were cut back, 7 bases at V and 7 bases at J, with 4 bases in the middle. The CDR3 sequence is 9 residues long. CDR3 protein: CASTFGYTF. In DNA, the CDR3 is TGTGCCAGCACATTTGGCTACACCTTC.

The V gene is TRBV4-3, the J gene TRBJ1-2, with 9 bases identical to TRBD1. CDR3 length: 16 amino acids. Trimming removed 4 bases from V and 6 bases from J; junction bases left unmatched: 12. Germline V gene data show CDR1 as LGHNA and CDR2 as YSLEER. The DNA for the CDR3 is TGCGCCAGCAGCCTAATCGGTGGTGGGACAGGGAATGGCTACACCTTC. Residues: CASSLIGGGTGNGYTF.

The chain links TRBV11-3 to TRBJ2-7; 10 positions match TRBD1. With V trimmed by 1 base and J by 3 bases, 15 bases remained unmatched. CDR1 is SGHNT, CDR2 YENEEA, per germline. This CDR3 region has 19 residues. As DNA, the CDR3 is TGTGCCAGCAGCTTAGTAACACGCCGAGGGACAGGGGAAGGCTACGAGCAGTACTTC. Its translation: CASSLVTRRGTGEGYEQYF. Full variable domain (remainder filled in from reference TRBV11-3 and TRBJ2-7): EAGVVQSPRYKIIEKKQPVAFWCNPISGHNTLYWYLQNLGQGPELLIRYENEEAVDDSQLPKDRFSAERLKGVDSTLKIQPAELGDSAVYLCASSLVTRRGTGEGYEQYFGPGTRLTVT.

The chain links TRBV29-1 to TRBJ2-3, with a possible D match to TRBD2 (6 bases). Per the germline V gene, CDR1 is SQVTM and CDR2 is ANQGSEA. Trimming cost V 4 bases and J 4 bases, with 15 bases left between them. This CDR3 region has 14 residues. The CDR3 reads CSVGRDLYSDTQYF. The CDR3 nucleotides are TGCAGCGTTGGTAGGGACTTATACTCAGATACGCAGTATTTT.

This chain connects TRBV28 to TRBJ1-5; D gene unclear. This CDR3 comprises 14 residues. Trimming shortened V by 4 bases and J by 1 base, and 8 bases separated the two germline ends. CDR1 and CDR2 from the germline V gene are MDHEN and SYDVKM. CDR3 DNA: TGTGCCAGCAGTTCCTTTATAAGCAATCAGCCCCAGCATTTT. This translates into CASSSFISNQPQHF.

The rearrangement uses TRBV7-9 and TRBJ2-7; the match to TRBD2 covers 8 bases. The CDR3 runs 14 residues. The trim removed 10 bases at V and 4 bases at J, leaving 12 bases unmatched. Germline V CDR1 and CDR2: SEHNR, FQNEAQ (reference sequence). CDR3 in DNA: TGTGCCACTACACGGGAGGGAGATTTGTACGAGCAGTACTTC. It yields the protein CATTREGDLYEQYF. Using reference TRBV7-9 and TRBJ2-7 for the parts outside the CDR3, the full variable domain is DTGVSQNPRHKITKRGQNVTFRCDPISEHNRLYWYRQTLGQGPEFLTYFQNEAQLEKSRLLSDRFSAERPKGSFSTLEIQRTEQGDSAMYLCATTREGDLYEQYFGPGTRLTVT.